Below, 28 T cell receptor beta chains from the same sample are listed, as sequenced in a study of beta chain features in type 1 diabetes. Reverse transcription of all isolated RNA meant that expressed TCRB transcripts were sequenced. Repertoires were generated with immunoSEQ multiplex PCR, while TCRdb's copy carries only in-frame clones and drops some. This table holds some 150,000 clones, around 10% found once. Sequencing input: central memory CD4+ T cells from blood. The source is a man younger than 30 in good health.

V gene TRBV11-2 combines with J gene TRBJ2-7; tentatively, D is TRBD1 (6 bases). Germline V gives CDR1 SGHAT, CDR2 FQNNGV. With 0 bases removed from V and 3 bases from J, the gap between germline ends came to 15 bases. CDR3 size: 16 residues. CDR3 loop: CASSLDLVNRDYEQYF. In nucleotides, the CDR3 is TGTGCCAGCAGCTTAGATCTGGTGAACAGGGACTACGAGCAGTACTTC.

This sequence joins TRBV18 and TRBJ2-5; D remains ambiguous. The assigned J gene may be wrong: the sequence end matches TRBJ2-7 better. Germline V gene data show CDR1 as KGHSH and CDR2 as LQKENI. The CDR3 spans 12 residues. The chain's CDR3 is CASSGKGNEQYF. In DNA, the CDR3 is TGTGCCAGCTCAGGAAAGGGTAACGAGCAGTACTTC.

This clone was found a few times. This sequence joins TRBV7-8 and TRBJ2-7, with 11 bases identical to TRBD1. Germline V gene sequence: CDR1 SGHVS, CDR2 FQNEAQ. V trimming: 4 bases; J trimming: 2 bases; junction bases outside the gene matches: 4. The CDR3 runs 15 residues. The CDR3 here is CASSWDRGNTYEQYF. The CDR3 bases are TGTGCCAGCAGCTGGGACAGGGGGAACACCTACGAGCAGTACTTC.

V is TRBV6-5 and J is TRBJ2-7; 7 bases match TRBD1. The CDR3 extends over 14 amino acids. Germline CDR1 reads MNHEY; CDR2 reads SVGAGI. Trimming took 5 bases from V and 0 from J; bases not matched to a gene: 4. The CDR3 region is CASSEQGRSYEQYF. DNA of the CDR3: TGTGCCAGCAGTGAACAGGGGCGCTCCTACGAGCAGTACTTC.

The CDR3 DNA reads as TGTGCCAGCAGCCAGACCAGGGTGGGTGAAAAACTGTTTTTT. This codes for CASSQTRVGEKLFF. V and J are TRBV7-2 and TRBJ1-4, with D perhaps TRBD1 (5 bases). Germline lookup yields CDR1 SGHTA and CDR2 FQGNSA. The CDR3 has 14 amino acids. Trimming removed 5 bases at V and 7 bases at J, with 14 bases between.

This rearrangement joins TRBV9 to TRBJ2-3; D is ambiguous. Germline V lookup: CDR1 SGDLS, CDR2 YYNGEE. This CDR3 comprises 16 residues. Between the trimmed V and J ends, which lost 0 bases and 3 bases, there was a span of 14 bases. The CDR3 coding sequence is TGTGCCAGCAGCGTAGCGGGCGTCTATACGACAGATACGCAGTATTTT. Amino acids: CASSVAGVYTTDTQYF.

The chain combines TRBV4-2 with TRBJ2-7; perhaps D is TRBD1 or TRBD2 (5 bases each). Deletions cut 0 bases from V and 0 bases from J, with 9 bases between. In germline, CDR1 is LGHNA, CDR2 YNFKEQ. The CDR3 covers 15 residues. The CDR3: CASSQDFGGSYEQYF. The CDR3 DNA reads TGTGCCAGCAGCCAAGATTTTGGGGGCTCCTACGAGCAGTACTTC.

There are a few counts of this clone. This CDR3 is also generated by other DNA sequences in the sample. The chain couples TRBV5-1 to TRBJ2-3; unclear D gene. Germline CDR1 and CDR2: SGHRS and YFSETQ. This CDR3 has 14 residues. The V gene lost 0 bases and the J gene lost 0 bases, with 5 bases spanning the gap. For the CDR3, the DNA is TGCGCCAGCAGCTTGGGGGATAGCACAGATACGCAGTATTTT. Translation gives CASSLGDSTDTQYF.

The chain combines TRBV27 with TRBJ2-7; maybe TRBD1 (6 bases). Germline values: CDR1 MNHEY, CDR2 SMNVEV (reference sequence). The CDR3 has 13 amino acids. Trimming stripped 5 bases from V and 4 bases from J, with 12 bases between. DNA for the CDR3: TGTGCCAGCAGTCCCTTGGACAGATACGAGCAGTACTTC. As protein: CASSPLDRYEQYF.

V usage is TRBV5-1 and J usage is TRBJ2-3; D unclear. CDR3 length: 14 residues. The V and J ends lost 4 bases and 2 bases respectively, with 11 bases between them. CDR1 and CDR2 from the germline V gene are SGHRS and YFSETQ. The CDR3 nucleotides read TGCGCCAGCAGCGGTGGCAGGACCACAGATACGCAGTATTTT. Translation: CASSGGRTTDTQYF.

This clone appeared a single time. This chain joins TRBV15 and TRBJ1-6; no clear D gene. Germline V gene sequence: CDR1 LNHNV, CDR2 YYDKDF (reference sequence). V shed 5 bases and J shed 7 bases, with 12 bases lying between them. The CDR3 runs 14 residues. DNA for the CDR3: TGTGCCACCAGCGGTCGGGTCGGGAATTCACCCCTCCACTTT. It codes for CATSGRVGNSPLHF.

CDR3 in amino acids: CASSVAERGELFF. CDR3 sequence (DNA): TGTGCCAGCAGCGTAGCGGAGCGCGGGGAGCTGTTTTTT. The V gene is TRBV9, the J gene TRBJ2-2; D is unresolved. Between the trimmed V and J ends, which lost 0 bases and 7 bases, there was a span of 7 bases. CDR3 length: 13 residues. The germline CDR1 and CDR2 sequences are SGDLS and YYNGEE.

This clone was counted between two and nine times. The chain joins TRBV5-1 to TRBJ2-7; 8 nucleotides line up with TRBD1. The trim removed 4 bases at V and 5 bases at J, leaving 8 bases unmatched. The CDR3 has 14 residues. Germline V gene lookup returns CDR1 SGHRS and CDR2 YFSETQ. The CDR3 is CASSQRQGTDEQYF. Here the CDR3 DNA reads TGCGCCAGCAGCCAAAGACAGGGGACGGACGAGCAGTACTTC. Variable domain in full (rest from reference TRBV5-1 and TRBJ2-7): KAGVTQTPRYLIKTRGQQVTLSCSPISGHRSVSWYQQTPGQGLQFLFEYFSETQRNKGNFPGRFSGRQFSNSRSEMNVSTLELGDSALYLCASSQRQGTDEQYFGPGTRLTVT.

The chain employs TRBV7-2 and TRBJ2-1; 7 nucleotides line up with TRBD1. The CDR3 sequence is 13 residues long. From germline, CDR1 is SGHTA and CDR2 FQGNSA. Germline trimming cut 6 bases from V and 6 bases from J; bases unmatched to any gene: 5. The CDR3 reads CASSPTGANEQFF. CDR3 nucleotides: TGTGCCAGCAGTCCCACAGGGGCCAATGAGCAGTTCTTC. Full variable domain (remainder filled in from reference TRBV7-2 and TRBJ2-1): GAGVSQSPSNKVTEKGKDVELRCDPISGHTALYWYRQSLGQGLEFLIYFQGNSAPDKSGLPSDRFSAERTGGSVSTLTIQRTQQEDSAVYLCASSPTGANEQFFGPGTRLTVL.

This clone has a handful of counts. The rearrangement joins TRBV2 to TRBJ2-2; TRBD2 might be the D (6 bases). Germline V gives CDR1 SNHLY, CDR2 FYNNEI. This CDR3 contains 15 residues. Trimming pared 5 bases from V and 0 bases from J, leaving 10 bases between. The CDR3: CASSPEGPNTGELFF. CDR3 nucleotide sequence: TGTGCCAGCAGTCCGGAGGGGCCGAACACCGGGGAGCTGTTTTTT.

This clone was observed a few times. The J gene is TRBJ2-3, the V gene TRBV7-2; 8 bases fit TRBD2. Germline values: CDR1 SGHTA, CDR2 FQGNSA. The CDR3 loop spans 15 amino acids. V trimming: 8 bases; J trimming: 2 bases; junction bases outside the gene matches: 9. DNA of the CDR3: TGTGCCAGCTCTCAACTAGCGGTAGCCACAGATACGCAGTATTTT. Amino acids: CASSQLAVATDTQYF.

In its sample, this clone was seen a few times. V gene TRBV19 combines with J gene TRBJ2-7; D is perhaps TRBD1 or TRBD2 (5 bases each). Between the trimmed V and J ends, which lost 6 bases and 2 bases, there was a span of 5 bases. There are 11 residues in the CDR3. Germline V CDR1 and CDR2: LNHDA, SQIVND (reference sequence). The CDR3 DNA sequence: TGTGCCAGTAGGGGGGCCTACGAGCAGTACTTC. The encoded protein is CASRGAYEQYF.

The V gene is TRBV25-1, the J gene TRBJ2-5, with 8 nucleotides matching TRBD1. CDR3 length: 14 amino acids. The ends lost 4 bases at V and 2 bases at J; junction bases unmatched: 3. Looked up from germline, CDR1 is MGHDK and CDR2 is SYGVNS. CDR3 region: CASSAGGSQETQYF. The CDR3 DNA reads TGTGCCAGCAGTGCAGGGGGCAGTCAAGAGACCCAGTACTTC.

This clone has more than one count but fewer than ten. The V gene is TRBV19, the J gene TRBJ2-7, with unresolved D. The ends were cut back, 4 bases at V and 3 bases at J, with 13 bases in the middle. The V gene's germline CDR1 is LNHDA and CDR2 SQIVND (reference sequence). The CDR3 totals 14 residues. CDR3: CASSTGPTSYEQYF. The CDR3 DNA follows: TGTGCCAGTAGTACCGGACCCACCAGCTACGAGCAGTACTTC.

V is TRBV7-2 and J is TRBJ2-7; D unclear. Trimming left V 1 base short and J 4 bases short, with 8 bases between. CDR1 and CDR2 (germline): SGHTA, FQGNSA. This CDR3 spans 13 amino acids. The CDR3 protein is CASSLETAYEQYF. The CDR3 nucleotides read TGTGCCAGCAGCTTAGAAACAGCTTACGAGCAGTACTTC. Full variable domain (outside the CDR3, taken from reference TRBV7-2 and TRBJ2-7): GAGVSQSPSNKVTEKGKDVELRCDPISGHTALYWYRQSLGQGLEFLIYFQGNSAPDKSGLPSDRFSAERTGGSVSTLTIQRTQQEDSAVYLCASSLETAYEQYFGPGTRLTVT.

CDR3 coding DNA: TGTGCCAGCAGCCCCACTAGCGGGTACAATGAGCAGTTCTTC. It is translated as CASSPTSGYNEQFF. The chain employs TRBV7-2 and TRBJ2-1, with TRBD2 matching 9 bases. J lost 4 bases, V lost 5 bases, and 3 bases had no gene match. Per germline, CDR1 SGHTA and CDR2 FQGNSA. The CDR3 contains 14 residues.

The CDR3 sequence is CASSLVTGEAFF. The CDR3 region has the DNA TGTGCCAGCAGCTTAGTGACGGGCGAAGCTTTCTTT. The chain has TRBV7-9 and TRBJ1-1, with D hard to call. The CDR3 consists of 12 residues. The V gene lost 1 base and the J gene lost 8 bases, with 8 bases spanning the gap. The V gene's germline CDR1 is SEHNR and CDR2 FQNEAQ (reference sequence).

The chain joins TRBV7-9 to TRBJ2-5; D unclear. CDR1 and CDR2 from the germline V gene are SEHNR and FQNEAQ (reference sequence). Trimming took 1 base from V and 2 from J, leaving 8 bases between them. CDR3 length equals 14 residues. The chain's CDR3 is CASSLDVRQETQYF. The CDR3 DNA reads TGTGCCAGCAGCTTAGACGTCAGACAAGAGACCCAGTACTTC.

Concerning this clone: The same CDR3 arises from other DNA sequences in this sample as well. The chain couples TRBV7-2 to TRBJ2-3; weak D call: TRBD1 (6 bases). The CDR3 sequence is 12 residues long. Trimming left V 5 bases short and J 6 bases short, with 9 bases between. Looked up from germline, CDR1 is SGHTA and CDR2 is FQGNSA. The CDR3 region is CASSPQGDTQYF. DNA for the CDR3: TGTGCCAGCAGCCCTCAGGGGGATACGCAGTATTTT.

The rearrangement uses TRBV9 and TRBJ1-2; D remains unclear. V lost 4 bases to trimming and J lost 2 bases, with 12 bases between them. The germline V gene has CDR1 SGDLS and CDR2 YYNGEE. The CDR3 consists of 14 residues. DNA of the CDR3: TGTGCCAGCAGCAAACAAACAGCGAACTATGGCTACACCTTC. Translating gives CASSKQTANYGYTF.

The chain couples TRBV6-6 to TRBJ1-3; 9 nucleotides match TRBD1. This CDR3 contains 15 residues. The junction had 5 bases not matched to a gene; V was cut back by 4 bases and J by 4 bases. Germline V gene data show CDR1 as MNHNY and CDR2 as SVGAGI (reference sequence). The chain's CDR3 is CASSSGQGVGNTIYF. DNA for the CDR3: TGTGCCAGCAGTTCGGGACAGGGTGTGGGAAACACCATATATTTT.

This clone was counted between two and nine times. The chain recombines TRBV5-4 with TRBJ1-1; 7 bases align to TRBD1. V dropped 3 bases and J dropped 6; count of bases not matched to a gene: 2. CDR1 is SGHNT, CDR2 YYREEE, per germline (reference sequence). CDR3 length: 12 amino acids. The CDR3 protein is CASSSGQAEAFF. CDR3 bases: TGTGCCAGCAGCTCAGGACAGGCTGAAGCTTTCTTT.

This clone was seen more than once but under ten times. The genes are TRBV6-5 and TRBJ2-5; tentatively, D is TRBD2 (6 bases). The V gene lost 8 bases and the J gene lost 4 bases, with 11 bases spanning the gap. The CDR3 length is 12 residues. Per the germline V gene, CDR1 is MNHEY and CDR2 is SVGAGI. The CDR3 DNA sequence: TGTGCCAGCCGCTTCGGGGGAGAGACCCAGTACTTC. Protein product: CASRFGGETQYF.